This entry concerns a single TCR beta chain. Its antigen remains unidentified. The data were produced by immunoSEQ multiplex PCR, yet TCRdb's version contains in-frame clones alone and is incomplete. The repertoire consists of 140,000 to 150,000 clones, with about nine tenths occurring once and the leading ten covering approximately 1.5%. The sample belongs to a study of T cell responses to AZD1222 COVID-19 vaccine. Study findings and constraints: Reportedly, nearly half of unique spike TCRs recognized epitopes outside B.1.351/B.1.1.7 mutations. Sampling that yielded the repertoires occurred only after the peak T cell response. The donors showed a predominance of white British ancestry and of females, with possible underestimation of clonal diversity. Vaccine-related CD4 TCRs covered spike, predominating at 160-218 and 743-854.

CDR3 length equals 16 residues. The V gene's germline CDR1 is MNHNS and CDR2 SASEGT. V was cut by 4 bases and J by 6 bases, with 19 bases left in between. This receptor was identified in an adult in good health. The chain uses TRBV6-1 and TRBJ1-5, with a possible D match to TRBD1 (6 bases). The specimen was peripheral blood, collected on day 0 of AZD1222 vaccination. This CDR3 is CASSARQDNLGQPQHF. CDR3 coding DNA: TGTGCCAGCAGTGCCCGACAGGATAACTTGGGTCAGCCCCAGCATTTT.